This T cell receptor (beta chain) derives from a study of T-cell memory formation after mild COVID-19. Study-level findings and limits: For contracting clones, CD4+ ones sat mainly in CM and EM, CD8+ in EMRA.

This clonotype was counted a few times. Its antigen is still unknown. TCRdb re-analysed the 5' RACE reads in MiXCR, keeping a single row per CDR3 protein. This table has approximately 580,000 distinct CDR3 sequences, just over 20% appearing once. The CDR3 spans 12 residues. Trimming took off 6 bases at V and 8 bases at J, with 13 bases between the two ends. Germline V CDR1 and CDR2: MNHEY, SVGEGT. The sequence derives from an adult woman who had mild COVID-19 (a few samples of this study predate the infection). Cell type and time point are not known. The chain is built from TRBV6-2 or TRBV6-3 and TRBJ1-2; tentative D call: TRBD1 (6 bases). Specimen: PBMCs or a T cell subset sorted from them (not recorded which). CDR3 bases: TGTGCCAGCAGGCCCTCAGGGGACGGCTACACCTTC. Its translation is CASRPSGDGYTF.